Below, 16 T cell receptor beta chains from the same sample are listed, as sequenced in a study of blood T cell repertoires in COVID-19. Sequenced by immunoSEQ multiplex PCR; TCRdb stores in-frame clones only, minus some. The sample consists of tens of thousands of clones, around three quarters of them appearing once. The specimen sequenced was peripheral blood. The receptor set was obtained from a man aged 55 to 69 with acute or convalescent COVID-19.

This sequence joins TRBV5-1 and TRBJ1-1, with 8 bases lining up with TRBD1. V shed 1 base and J 0 bases; nucleotides not matched to a gene: 5. There are 16 residues in the CDR3. Germline CDR1 is SGHRS and CDR2 is YFSETQ. CDR3 nucleotide sequence: TGCGCCAGCAGCTTGTACTTACAGGGGGTGAACACTGAAGCTTTCTTT. Its protein product is CASSLYLQGVNTEAFF.

This chain joins TRBV10-3 and TRBJ2-3, with 8 bases aligning to TRBD1. CDR1 and CDR2 from the germline V gene are ENHRY and SYGVKD. This CDR3 comprises 16 residues. The V segment lost 4 bases and the J segment 0 bases; nucleotides outside the gene matches: 6. CDR3 loop: CAISAGQALSTDTQYF. In nucleotides, the CDR3 is TGTGCCATCAGTGCGGGACAGGCCCTCAGCACAGATACGCAGTATTTT.

The chain links TRBV28 to TRBJ2-1, with D perhaps matching TRBD1 (6 bases). V dropped 5 bases and J dropped 0 bases, with 14 bases sitting between them. The CDR3 totals 16 residues. Germline CDR1 MDHEN, CDR2 SYDVKM. DNA for the CDR3: TGTGCCAGCAGTCCCTATCAGGGGAGCTCCTACAATGAGCAGTTCTTC. Amino acid sequence: CASSPYQGSSYNEQFF.

The chain is built from TRBV5-6 and TRBJ2-7; D gene unclear. Looked up from germline, CDR1 is SGHDT and CDR2 is YYEEEE. This CDR3 is built from 12 residues. Between the trimmed V and J ends, which lost 4 bases and 6 bases, there was a span of 11 bases. CDR3 protein: CASSPVNGEQYF. The CDR3 DNA is TGTGCCAGCAGCCCGGTTAATGGCGAGCAGTACTTC.

V is TRBV4-2 and J is TRBJ1-2; TRBD1 might be the D (5 bases). In germline, CDR1 is LGHNA, CDR2 YNFKEQ. The CDR3 runs to 13 residues. The V and J ends lost 2 bases and 6 bases respectively, with 10 bases between them. CDR3 sequence reads: CASSQRQLDGYTF. In DNA form, the CDR3 reads TGTGCCAGCAGCCAAAGACAGCTGGATGGCTACACCTTC.

This clone was seen only once. The chain employs TRBV6-5 and TRBJ1-1; TRBD1 matches 7 bases. V shed 7 bases and J 4 bases; nucleotides not matched to a gene: 9. The CDR3 consists of 14 residues. Germline CDR1 MNHEY, CDR2 SVGAGI. CDR3 in DNA: TGTGCCAGCACGAGAACGGACAGGCTCACTGAAGCTTTCTTT. Residues: CASTRTDRLTEAFF.

The genes are TRBV2 and TRBJ2-1, with TRBD1 matching 7 bases. Germline V gene lookup returns CDR1 SNHLY and CDR2 FYNNEI. This CDR3 has 16 amino acids. Unmatched junction bases numbered 4, after V lost 2 bases and J lost 0 bases. The CDR3 spells CASSERQGNSYNEQFF. The CDR3 DNA reads as TGTGCCAGCAGTGAAAGACAGGGCAACTCCTACAATGAGCAGTTCTTC.

This clone was counted a single time. This sequence joins TRBV5-6 and TRBJ2-7; 8 nucleotides align to TRBD2. CDR1 and CDR2 (germline): SGHDT, YYEEEE. J was trimmed by 3 bases and V by 3 bases; bases with no gene match: 8. This CDR3 is 15 amino acids long. CDR3 protein: CASSWGEREYYEQYF. The CDR3 bases are TGTGCCAGCAGCTGGGGCGAGCGGGAGTACTACGAGCAGTACTTC. The variable domain in full, with the rest retrieved from reference TRBV5-6 and TRBJ2-7, is DAGVTQSPTHLIKTRGQQVTLRCSPKSGHDTVSWYQQALGQGPQFIFQYYEEEERQRGNFPDRFSGHQFPNYSSELNVNALLLGDSALYLCASSWGEREYYEQYFGPGTRLTVT.

The chain recombines TRBV12-3 or TRBV12-4 with TRBJ1-3, with D possibly TRBD1 on 5 matching bases. This CDR3 is 13 amino acids long. The V and J ends lost 4 bases and 6 bases respectively, with 10 bases between them. The CDR3 is CASSWGGTNTIYF. DNA for the CDR3: TGTGCCAGCAGTTGGGGGGGGACAAACACCATATATTTT.

The gene calls are TRBV7-2 and TRBJ1-1; no clear D. There are 11 residues in the CDR3. Trimming left V 8 bases short and J 3 bases short, with 7 bases between. Germline V CDR1 and CDR2: SGHTA, FQGNSA. CDR3: CASGQYTEAFF. The CDR3 DNA sequence: TGTGCCAGCGGTCAGTACACTGAAGCTTTCTTT.

V usage is TRBV11-2 and J usage is TRBJ2-3, with D perhaps TRBD2 (5 bases). Germline V gene data show CDR1 as SGHAT and CDR2 as FQNNGV. Trimming pared 5 bases from V and 0 bases from J, leaving 9 bases between. CDR3 length equals 14 residues. The CDR3 DNA follows: TGTGCCAGCAGCCGGGGTGCTAGCACAGATACGCAGTATTTT. Translated, it gives CASSRGASTDTQYF.

This sequence joins TRBV10-3 and TRBJ1-5; 8 positions agree with TRBD1. The CDR3 loop spans 14 amino acids. Per the germline V gene, CDR1 is ENHRY and CDR2 is SYGVKD. With 3 bases clipped from V and 4 bases from J, the junction kept 2 bases outside the gene matches. The CDR3 spells CAISETGGNQPQHF. The CDR3 nucleotides read TGTGCCATCAGTGAAACAGGGGGGAATCAGCCCCAGCATTTT.

CDR3 protein: CASSFSAEFYNEQFF. The CDR3, as DNA: TGTGCCAGCAGCTTCTCAGCGGAATTCTACAATGAGCAGTTCTTC. This sequence joins TRBV7-2 and TRBJ2-1; maybe TRBD2 (5 bases). V lost 3 bases, J lost 3 bases, and 12 bases lay in between. The CDR3 covers 15 residues. Germline V gene lookup returns CDR1 SGHTA and CDR2 FQGNSA.

V is TRBV18 and J is TRBJ2-7, with a tentative D call TRBD2 (6 bases). The germline gives CDR1 KGHSH, CDR2 LQKENI. The CDR3 has 14 residues. Trimming left V 6 bases short and J 1 base short, with 13 bases between. CDR3 bases: TGTGCCAGCTCCCCGGGACTCGTTTCCTACGAGCAGTACTTC. Its translation: CASSPGLVSYEQYF.

The chain couples TRBV9 to TRBJ2-3; possibly TRBD1 for D (5 bases). CDR1 is SGDLS, CDR2 YYNGEE, per germline. V gave up 3 bases and J gave up 8 bases, with 7 bases separating them. The CDR3 covers 11 residues. The CDR3 here is CASSAQGTQYF. CDR3 in DNA: TGTGCCAGCAGCGCCCAGGGTACGCAGTATTTT.

This clone occurred a few times. V and J are TRBV27 and TRBJ1-5; the match to TRBD1 covers 10 bases. V lost 4 bases and J lost 7; bases outside the gene matches: 4. This CDR3 spans 14 amino acids. Germline V gene data show CDR1 as MNHEY and CDR2 as SMNVEV (reference sequence). Here the CDR3 reads CASSSRTGGQPQHF. CDR3 coding DNA: TGTGCCAGCAGTTCTAGGACAGGGGGACAGCCCCAGCATTTT.